A selection of T cell receptor beta chains follows, all from one sample in a study of T cells in Graves' hyperthyroidism and ophthalmopathy. TCRdb independently ran MiXCR on the multiplex PCR reads; one entry per CDR3 protein. Seen here are some 50,000 distinct CDR3 sequences, about half observed once, and the top ten hold about a tenth. The sequencing input was blood. The receptors shown here come from a woman between 45 and 65 years old with Graves' ophthalmopathy. Both conserved end residues are part of each CDR3. The D gene is left open where the match is weak. Not every row has a clone size; where given, it reads once, few, many or a size class.

J: TRBJ2-1; size: NA; D: TRBD2; V: TRBV20-1; CDR3: CSAFPGLAGTHNEQFF; DNA: TGCAGTGCCTTTCCCGGACTAGCGGGGACCCACAATGAGCAGTTCTTC
J: TRBJ1-6; size: NA; D: NA; V: TRBV12-3/TRBV12-4; CDR3: CASNTGLRSPLHF; DNA: TGTGCCAGCAACACAGGGTTAAGATCACCCCTCCACTTT
J: TRBJ2-3; size: many; D: TRBD2; V: TRBV4-1; CDR3: CASKPERERLDTQYF; DNA: TGCGCCAGCAAGCCGGAGCGGGAAAGGTTAGATACGCAGTATTTT
J: TRBJ2-1; size: NA; D: NA; V: TRBV20-1; CDR3: CSASGSNNEQFF; DNA: TGCAGTGCTAGCGGGAGTAATAATGAGCAGTTCTTC
J: TRBJ2-5; size: many; D: TRBD2; V: TRBV6-5; CDR3: CASSRLAGGPETQYF; DNA: TGTGCCAGCAGTCGACTAGCGGGGGGGCCGGAGACCCAGTACTTC
J: TRBJ2-7; size: NA; D: NA; V: TRBV7-9; CDR3: CASSSIQGNPEQYF; DNA: TGTGCCAGCAGCTCAATACAGGGTAACCCCGAGCAGTACTTC
J: TRBJ2-7; size: NA; D: NA; V: TRBV5-5; CDR3: CASSLIMENEQYF; DNA: TGTGCCAGCAGCTTAATCATGGAGAACGAGCAGTACTTC
J: TRBJ2-1; size: NA; D: TRBD2; V: TRBV20-1; CDR3: CSTNSGVSYNEQFF; DNA: TGCTCTACTAATAGCGGGGTCTCCTACAATGAGCAGTTCTTC
J: TRBJ2-1; size: NA; D: TRBD2; V: TRBV20-1; CDR3: CSARSLAGGPGEQFF; DNA: TGCAGTGCTAGGTCCTTAGCGGGAGGGCCGGGTGAGCAGTTCTTC
J: TRBJ2-7; size: NA; D: NA; V: TRBV10-3; CDR3: CAISDTPRVGSDNQYF; DNA: TGTGCCATCAGTGACACACCCAGGGTCGGGAGTGACAATCAGTACTTC
J: TRBJ2-1; size: few; D: NA; V: TRBV7-2; CDR3: CVSSLVSGNYNEQFF; DNA: TGTGTCAGCAGCTTGGTTAGCGGAAACTACAATGAGCAGTTCTTC
J: TRBJ2-1; size: many; D: NA; V: TRBV12-3/TRBV12-4; CDR3: CASSLAGGDEQFF; DNA: TGTGCCAGCAGTTTAGCCGGGGGCGATGAGCAGTTCTTC
J: TRBJ2-1; size: NA; D: NA; V: TRBV9; CDR3: CASSPAGPYNEQFF; DNA: TGTGCCAGCAGCCCAGCAGGACCCTACAATGAGCAGTTCTTC
J: TRBJ1-5; size: many; D: NA; V: TRBV4-2; CDR3: CASSLRDTSNQPQHF; DNA: TGTGCCAGCAGCCTCCGGGACACCTCCAATCAGCCCCAGCATTTT
J: TRBJ2-5; size: once; D: TRBD2; V: TRBV7-2; CDR3: CASSPTSGRRETQYF; DNA: TGTGCCAGCAGCCCGACTAGCGGCCGACGAGAGACCCAGTACTTC
J: TRBJ2-7; size: many; D: NA; V: TRBV20-1; CDR3: CSASTYSSTYEQYF; DNA: TGCAGTGCTTCGACCTACAGCTCGACCTACGAGCAGTACTTC
J: TRBJ1-6; size: many; D: NA; V: TRBV27; CDR3: CASSFRRGDNSPLHF; DNA: TGTGCCAGCAGTTTCCGTCGGGGTGATAATTCACCCCTCCACTTT
J: TRBJ2-2; size: many; D: NA; V: TRBV9; CDR3: CASSESNTGELFF; DNA: TGTGCCAGCAGCGAGAGTAACACCGGGGAGCTGTTTTTT
J: TRBJ2-7; size: many; D: NA; V: TRBV27; CDR3: CASSLQGQTSYEQYF; DNA: TGTGCCAGCAGTTTACAGGGGCAGACGTCCTACGAGCAGTACTTC
J: TRBJ2-6; size: NA; D: NA; V: TRBV2; CDR3: CASSSLSGANVLTF; DNA: TGTGCCAGCAGTTCGCTTAGCGGGGCCAACGTCCTGACTTTC
J: TRBJ2-1; size: NA; D: NA; V: TRBV10-3; CDR3: CAISDERIRQDEQFF; DNA: TGTGCCATCAGTGATGAGCGAATCAGGCAGGATGAGCAGTTCTTC
J: TRBJ1-2; size: many; D: NA; V: TRBV5-1; CDR3: CASSLTGAEGGYTF; DNA: TGCGCCAGCAGCCTGACAGGAGCGGAGGGAGGCTACACCTTC
J: TRBJ2-1; size: many; D: TRBD2; V: TRBV20-1; CDR3: CSATPGLAGYNEQFF; DNA: TGCAGTGCAACCCCCGGTCTAGCGGGCTACAATGAGCAGTTCTTC
J: TRBJ2-3; size: many; D: NA; V: TRBV7-2; CDR3: CASSSTVIDTDTQYF; DNA: TGTGCCAGCAGCTCGACAGTTATCGATACAGATACGCAGTATTTT
J: TRBJ2-7; size: many; D: NA; V: TRBV20-1; CDR3: CSAHGRGKYEQYF; DNA: TGCAGTGCCCATGGCCGGGGCAAATACGAGCAGTACTTC
J: TRBJ2-1; size: many; D: NA; V: TRBV20-1; CDR3: CSARDERRTYNEQFF; DNA: TGCAGTGCTAGAGATGAGAGACGGACCTACAATGAGCAGTTCTTC
J: TRBJ2-7; size: NA; D: TRBD2; V: TRBV20-1; CDR3: CSANKRGSAYEQNF; DNA: TGCAGCGCTAATAAGCGGGGGAGCGCCTACGAGCAGAACTTC
J: TRBJ2-7; size: NA; D: NA; V: TRBV20-1; CDR3: CSAPRGGGRYEQYF; DNA: TGCAGTGCCCCACGAGGAGGGGGGCGATACGAGCAGTACTTC
J: TRBJ2-3; size: many; D: NA; V: TRBV14; CDR3: CASSQVGRSTDTQYF; DNA: TGTGCCAGCAGCCAAGTGGGCAGGAGCACAGATACGCAGTATTTT
J: TRBJ2-7; size: many; D: NA; V: TRBV6-1; CDR3: CASSEDGGFSYEQYF; DNA: TGTGCCAGCAGTGAAGACGGGGGCTTCTCCTACGAGCAGTACTTC
J: TRBJ2-7; size: NA; D: NA; V: TRBV28; CDR3: CASSSGLFYEQYF; DNA: TGTGCCAGCAGTTCGGGCCTTTTTTACGAGCAGTACTTC
J: TRBJ2-7; size: many; D: NA; V: TRBV4-2; CDR3: CASSQDTGSSYEQYF; DNA: TGTGCCAGCAGCCAAGATACCGGTTCCTCCTACGAGCAGTACTTC
J: TRBJ2-5; size: medium-sized; D: NA; V: TRBV10-3; CDR3: CAISESGRQETQYF; DNA: TGTGCCATCAGTGAGTCGGGCAGGCAAGAGACCCAGTACTTC
J: TRBJ2-7; size: many; D: NA; V: TRBV7-9; CDR3: CASSQQSYEQYF; DNA: TGTGCCAGCAGCCAACAGAGCTACGAGCAGTACTTC
J: TRBJ2-7; size: medium-sized; D: NA; V: TRBV10-3; CDR3: CAISGGAVSYEQYF; DNA: TGTGCCATCAGTGGTGGAGCGGTCTCCTACGAGCAGTACTTC
J: TRBJ2-1; size: NA; D: NA; V: TRBV19; CDR3: CASSTRRDSSYNEQFF; DNA: TGTGCCAGTAGTACCCGAAGGGACTCCTCCTACAATGAGCAGTTCTTC
J: TRBJ2-7; size: many; D: TRBD1; V: TRBV7-9; CDR3: CASSLGDSPYEQYF; DNA: TGTGCCAGCAGCTTAGGGGACAGTCCCTACGAGCAGTACTTC
J: TRBJ2-7; size: once; D: NA; V: TRBV6-6; CDR3: CASTLTPGNYEQYF; DNA: TGTGCCAGCACACTGACCCCTGGAAACTACGAGCAGTACTTC